Listed below are T cell receptor beta chains from one sample, sequenced in a study of blood T cells in healthy people across ages. A single record per CDR3 protein comes from TCRdb applying MiXCR to the 5' RACE reads. Seen here are roughly 830,000 distinct CDR3 sequences, around 62% observed once, and the top ten hold roughly 25%. Sequenced sample: blood. These receptors all stem from a man aged 25-45 years in good health. Each CDR3 is given with its conserved first and last residue. A D gene is named only where the DNA matches it firmly. Rows may omit the clone size; those that give it use once, few, many or a size class.

. | . | TRBJ2-3 | TRBV4-2 | TGTGCCAGCAGGATTGGGGCTAGCGGCACAGATACGCAGTATTTT | CASRIGASGTDTQYF
TRBD1 | few | TRBJ2-7 | TRBV5-1 | TGCGCCAGCAGCAGAGGCGGCGGACAGGGAGGCGAGCAGTACTTC | CASSRGGGQGGEQYF
. | . | TRBJ2-5 | TRBV6-1 | TGTGCCAGCAGCGCCGGTGGGGACGAGACCCAGTACTTC | CASSAGGDETQYF
. | few | TRBJ2-5 | TRBV20-1 | TGCAGTGCTAGAGATTTGGGGTTTGGGGAGACCCAGTACTTC | CSARDLGFGETQYF
TRBD1 | . | TRBJ1-6 | TRBV2 | TGTGCCAGCAGCCCTGGGACAGGGTCGAAGGCCGGTTCACCCCTCCACTTT | CASSPGTGSKAGSPLHF
TRBD1 | . | TRBJ2-3 | TRBV10-1 | TGCGCCAGCAGTGAGAAGGGGGCCCCGGATACGCAGTATTTT | CASSEKGAPDTQYF
. | . | TRBJ2-5 | TRBV6-1 | TGTGCCAGCGGCTCCCTCCGGAGCGGGGGACAGCAAGAGACCCAGTACTTC | CASGSLRSGGQQETQYF
. | . | TRBJ2-7 | TRBV20-1 | TGCAGTGCGGAGCAGGAGGGGCCCTCCTACGAGCAGTACTTC | CSAEQEGPSYEQYF
. | . | TRBJ2-7 | TRBV29-1 | TGCAGCGTTGAAGATCTATCCCAGGGTAGTTCCTACGAGCAGTACTTC | CSVEDLSQGSSYEQYF
. | . | TRBJ2-2 | TRBV11-2 | TGTGCCAGCAGCTTAGTCTTAGGAAACCTGAACACCGGGGAGCTGTTTTTT | CASSLVLGNLNTGELFF
. | few | TRBJ2-1 | TRBV29-1 | TGCAGCGTTGAACGAGTTCAGGGCAATGAGCAGTTCTTC | CSVERVQGNEQFF
. | . | TRBJ2-5 | TRBV5-1 | TGCGCCAGCAGCACATCCGACCAACCCTGGGAGACCCAGTACTTC | CASSTSDQPWETQYF
TRBD1 | . | TRBJ1-2 | TRBV7-8 | TGTGCCAGCAGCTCTGATATCGGGACAGGGGTATATGGCTACACCTTC | CASSSDIGTGVYGYTF
. | . | TRBJ2-7 | TRBV20-1 | TGCAGTGCTAGAGTCCGGAGCGATTACGAGCAGTACTTC | CSARVRSDYEQYF
. | few | TRBJ2-3 | TRBV4-3 | TGCGCCAGCAGCCCGGACACAAAAACCACAGATACGCAGTATTTT | CASSPDTKTTDTQYF
TRBD1 | . | TRBJ1-5 | TRBV20-1 | TGCAGTGCTAGAGATGACGGGACAGGGTTTCAGCCCCAGCATTTT | CSARDDGTGFQPQHF
. | . | TRBJ2-4 | TRBV2 | TGTGCCAGCAGTGAAAGAATAGGCGTCGAGCTAGCCAAAAACATTCAGTACTTC | CASSERIGVELAKNIQYF
. | . | TRBJ2-1 | TRBV4-2 | TGTGCCAGCAGCCAAGCTGTGACCGGGTTCGGCAATGAGCAGTTCTTC | CASSQAVTGFGNEQFF
. | . | TRBJ1-6 | TRBV7-9 | TGTGCCAGCAACCATTTGGCCAGGGATGATTCACCCCTCCACTTT | CASNHLARDDSPLHF
TRBD2 | . | TRBJ2-3 | TRBV12-3/TRBV12-4 | TGTGCCAGCAGTTCGGCTAGCGGGGGGGTTACATCTTGGACAGATACGCAGTATTTT | CASSSASGGVTSWTDTQYF
. | . | TRBJ1-1 | TRBV30 | TGTGCCTGGGACGTCGGCAGGGGGAACACTGAAGCTTTCTTT | CAWDVGRGNTEAFF
TRBD1 | once | TRBJ2-5 | TRBV5-1 | TGCGCCAGCAGCTTGACAGGGGGCGGGGACCCCTACAATGAGCAGTACTTC | CASSLTGGGDPYNEQYF
TRBD2 | . | TRBJ2-7 | TRBV28 | TGTGCCAGCAGTCTCCCGTCCCTAGCGGGGGGGTTCACCGAGCAGTACTTC | CASSLPSLAGGFTEQYF
TRBD1 | . | TRBJ2-3 | TRBV29-1 | TGCAGCGCCAACAGGGGGCCCGATACGCAGTATTTT | CSANRGPDTQYF
. | . | TRBJ2-7 | TRBV29-1 | TGCAGCGTTGTGGGACTCAGCTACGAGCAGTACTTC | CSVVGLSYEQYF
TRBD1 | once | TRBJ2-5 | TRBV29-1 | TGCAGCGTGAAGGACAGGGGGAAAAGCGAGACCCAGTACTTC | CSVKDRGKSETQYF
. | . | TRBJ2-7 | TRBV6-6 | TGTGCCAGCAGGAACAGGGAGCGGGCGGATTTCTACGAGCAGTACTTC | CASRNRERADFYEQYF
TRBD2 | once | TRBJ2-1 | TRBV4-3 | TGCGCCAGCGGCAAGGGACTAGCGTCGGGCAATGAGCAGTTCTTC | CASGKGLASGNEQFF